This TCR beta chain was obtained from a study of blood T cell repertoires in COVID-19. Study at large: The samples span acute and convalescent COVID-19 from the United States, Italy and Spain. In each case, the material was cDNA or gDNA derived from T cells, B-cell-depleted T cells, or PBMCs.

This clone was detected once. Original processing methods: Nucleated cell counts were estimated from reference gene primer amplification. Measured with immunoSEQ multiplex PCR; TCRdb has only the in-frame clones, and not every one. That table is the source of V, J and clone size, and D and trimming were worked out from the DNA. The sample records 55,000 to 75,000 clones, 80% to 90% being singletons. V shed 0 bases and J shed 6 bases, with 15 bases lying between them. The CDR3 contains 15 residues. CDR1 and CDR2 from the germline V gene are MNHEY and SVGAGI. The V call is TRBV6-5, the J call TRBJ2-7; D possibly corresponds to TRBD2 (6 bases). The sequencing input was peripheral blood. The clonotype originates from a human donor in a cohort sampled during active COVID-19. CDR3 protein: CASSYSTSGIGEQYF. The CDR3 DNA is TGTGCCAGCAGTTACTCGACTAGTGGAATTGGCGAGCAGTACTTC.